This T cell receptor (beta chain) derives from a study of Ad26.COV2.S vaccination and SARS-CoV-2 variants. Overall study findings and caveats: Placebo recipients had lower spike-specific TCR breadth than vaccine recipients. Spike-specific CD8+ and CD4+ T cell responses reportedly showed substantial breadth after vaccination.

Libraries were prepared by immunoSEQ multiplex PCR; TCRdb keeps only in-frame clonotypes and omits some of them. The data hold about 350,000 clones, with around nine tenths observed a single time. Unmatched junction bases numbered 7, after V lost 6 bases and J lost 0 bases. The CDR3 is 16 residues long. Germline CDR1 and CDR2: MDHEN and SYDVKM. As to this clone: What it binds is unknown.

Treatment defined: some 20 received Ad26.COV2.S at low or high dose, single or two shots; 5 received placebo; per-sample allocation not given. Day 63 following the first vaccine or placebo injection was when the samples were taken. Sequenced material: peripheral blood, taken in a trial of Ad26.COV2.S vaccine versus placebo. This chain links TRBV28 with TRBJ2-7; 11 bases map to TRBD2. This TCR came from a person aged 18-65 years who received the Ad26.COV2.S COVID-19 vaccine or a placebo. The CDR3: CASSSPTSGSSYEQYF. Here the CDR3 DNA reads TGTGCCAGCAGCTCCCCCACTAGCGGGAGCTCCTACGAGCAGTACTTC.